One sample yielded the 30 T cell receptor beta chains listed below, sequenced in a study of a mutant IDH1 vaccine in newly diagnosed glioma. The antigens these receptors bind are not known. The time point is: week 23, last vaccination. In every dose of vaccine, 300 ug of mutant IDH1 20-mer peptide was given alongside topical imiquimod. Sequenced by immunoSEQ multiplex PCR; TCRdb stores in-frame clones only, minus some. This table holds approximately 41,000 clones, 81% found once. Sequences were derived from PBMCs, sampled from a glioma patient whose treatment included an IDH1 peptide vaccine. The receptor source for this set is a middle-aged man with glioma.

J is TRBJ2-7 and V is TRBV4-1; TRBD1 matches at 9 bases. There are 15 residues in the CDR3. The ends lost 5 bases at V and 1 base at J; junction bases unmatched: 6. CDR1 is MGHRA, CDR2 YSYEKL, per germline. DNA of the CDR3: TGCGCCAGCAGCTTCCGACAGGGGGAGTCCTACGAGCAGTACTTC. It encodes CASSFRQGESYEQYF.

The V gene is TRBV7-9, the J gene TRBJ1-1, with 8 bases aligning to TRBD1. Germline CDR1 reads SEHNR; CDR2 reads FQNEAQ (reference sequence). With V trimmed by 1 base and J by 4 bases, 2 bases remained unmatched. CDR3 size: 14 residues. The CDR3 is CASSLGDRGTEAFF. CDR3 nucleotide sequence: TGTGCCAGCAGCTTAGGAGACAGGGGCACTGAAGCTTTCTTT.

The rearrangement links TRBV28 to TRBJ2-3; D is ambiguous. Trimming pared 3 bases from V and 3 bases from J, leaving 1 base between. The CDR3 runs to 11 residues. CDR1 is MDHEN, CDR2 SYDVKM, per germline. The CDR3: CASSLTDTQYF. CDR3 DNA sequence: TGTGCCAGCAGTTTGACAGATACGCAGTATTTT.

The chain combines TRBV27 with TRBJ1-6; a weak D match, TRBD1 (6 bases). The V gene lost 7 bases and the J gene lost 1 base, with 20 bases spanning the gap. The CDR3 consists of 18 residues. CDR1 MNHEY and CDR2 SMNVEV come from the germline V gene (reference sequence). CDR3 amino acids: CASNPDSRGWSYNSPLHF. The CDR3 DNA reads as TGTGCCAGCAACCCGGACAGCAGGGGATGGTCCTATAATTCACCCCTCCACTTT.

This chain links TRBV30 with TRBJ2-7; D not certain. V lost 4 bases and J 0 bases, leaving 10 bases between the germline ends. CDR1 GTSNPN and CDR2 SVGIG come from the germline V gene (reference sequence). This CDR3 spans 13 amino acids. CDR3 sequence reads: CAWTSVSSYEQYF. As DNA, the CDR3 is TGTGCCTGGACATCGGTGAGCTCCTACGAGCAGTACTTC.

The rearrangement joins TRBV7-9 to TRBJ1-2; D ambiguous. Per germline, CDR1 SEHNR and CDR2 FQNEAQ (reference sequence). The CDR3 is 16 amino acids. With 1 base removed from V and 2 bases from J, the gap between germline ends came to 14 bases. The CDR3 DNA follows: TGTGCCAGCAGCTTAGGCGGGGTAGATACCAACTATGGCTACACCTTC. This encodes CASSLGGVDTNYGYTF.

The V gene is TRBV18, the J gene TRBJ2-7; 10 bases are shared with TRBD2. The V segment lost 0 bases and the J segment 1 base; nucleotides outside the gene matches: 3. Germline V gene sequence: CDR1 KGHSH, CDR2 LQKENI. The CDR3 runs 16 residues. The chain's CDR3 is CASSPPVTSGSYEQYF. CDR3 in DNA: TGTGCCAGCTCACCACCAGTGACTAGCGGGTCCTACGAGCAGTACTTC.

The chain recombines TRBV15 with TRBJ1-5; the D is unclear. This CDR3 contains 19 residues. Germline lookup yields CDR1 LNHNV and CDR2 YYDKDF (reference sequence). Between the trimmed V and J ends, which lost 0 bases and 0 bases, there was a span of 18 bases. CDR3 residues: CATSRDVYDIWDSNQPQHF. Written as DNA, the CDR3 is TGTGCCACCAGCAGAGATGTTTATGACATATGGGATAGCAATCAGCCCCAGCATTTT.

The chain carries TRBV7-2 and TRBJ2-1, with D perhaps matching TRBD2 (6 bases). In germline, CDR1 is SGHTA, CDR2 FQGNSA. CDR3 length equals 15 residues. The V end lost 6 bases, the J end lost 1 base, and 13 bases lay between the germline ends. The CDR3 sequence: CASSPTAGSYNEQFF. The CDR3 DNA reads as TGTGCCAGCAGTCCCACCGCGGGATCCTACAATGAGCAGTTCTTC.

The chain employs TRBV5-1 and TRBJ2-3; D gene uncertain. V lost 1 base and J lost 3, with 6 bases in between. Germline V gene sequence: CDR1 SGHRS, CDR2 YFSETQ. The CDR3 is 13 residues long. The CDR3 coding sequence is TGCGCCAGCAGCTTGACGGCTACAGATACGCAGTATTTT. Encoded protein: CASSLTATDTQYF. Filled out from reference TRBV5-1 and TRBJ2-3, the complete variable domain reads KAGVTQTPRYLIKTRGQQVTLSCSPISGHRSVSWYQQTPGQGLQFLFEYFSETQRNKGNFPGRFSGRQFSNSRSEMNVSTLELGDSALYLCASSLTATDTQYFGPGTRLTVL.

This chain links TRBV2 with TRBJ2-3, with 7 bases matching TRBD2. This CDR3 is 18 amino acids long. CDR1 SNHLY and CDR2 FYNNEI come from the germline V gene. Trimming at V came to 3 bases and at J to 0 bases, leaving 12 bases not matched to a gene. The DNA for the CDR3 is TGTGCCAGCAGTGAGGGCGGGCCTAGCGGAGGGAGCACAGATACGCAGTATTTT. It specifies CASSEGGPSGGSTDTQYF.

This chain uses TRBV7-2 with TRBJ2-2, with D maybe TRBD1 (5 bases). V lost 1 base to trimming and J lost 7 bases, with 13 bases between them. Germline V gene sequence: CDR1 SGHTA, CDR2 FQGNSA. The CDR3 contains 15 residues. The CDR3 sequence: CASSLGPGNVGELFF. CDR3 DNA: TGTGCCAGCAGCTTAGGTCCAGGGAATGTCGGGGAGCTGTTTTTT.

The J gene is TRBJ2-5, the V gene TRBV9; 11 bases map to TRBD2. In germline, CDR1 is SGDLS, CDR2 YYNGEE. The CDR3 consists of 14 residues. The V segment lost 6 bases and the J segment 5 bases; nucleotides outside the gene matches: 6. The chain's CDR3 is CASNSLAGGETQYF. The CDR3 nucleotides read TGTGCCAGCAACTCTCTAGCGGGAGGTGAGACCCAGTACTTC.

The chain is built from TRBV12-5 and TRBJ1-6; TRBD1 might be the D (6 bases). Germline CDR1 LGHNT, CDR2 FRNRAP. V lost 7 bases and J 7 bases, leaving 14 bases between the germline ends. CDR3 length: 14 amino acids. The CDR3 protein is CASALRDKNSPLHF. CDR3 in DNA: TGTGCTAGTGCCCTCCGGGACAAAAATTCACCCCTCCACTTT.

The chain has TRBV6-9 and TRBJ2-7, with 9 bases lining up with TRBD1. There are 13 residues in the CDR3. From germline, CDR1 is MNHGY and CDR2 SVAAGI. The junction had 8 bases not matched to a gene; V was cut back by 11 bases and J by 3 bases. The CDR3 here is CAESGTGIYEQYF. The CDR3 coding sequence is TGTGCCGAAAGCGGGACAGGGATCTACGAGCAGTACTTC.

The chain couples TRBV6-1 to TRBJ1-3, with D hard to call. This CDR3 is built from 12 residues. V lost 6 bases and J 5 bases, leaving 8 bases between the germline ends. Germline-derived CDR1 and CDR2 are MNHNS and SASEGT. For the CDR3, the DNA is TGTGCCAGCAGCCGGGCGAGAAACACCATATATTTT. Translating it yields CASSRARNTIYF.

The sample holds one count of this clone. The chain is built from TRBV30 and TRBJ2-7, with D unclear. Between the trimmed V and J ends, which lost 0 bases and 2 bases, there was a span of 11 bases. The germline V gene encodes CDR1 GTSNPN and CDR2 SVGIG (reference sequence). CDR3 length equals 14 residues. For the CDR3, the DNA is TGTGCCTGGAGTGTAAAAGGACCCGCCTACGAGCAGTACTTC. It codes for CAWSVKGPAYEQYF.

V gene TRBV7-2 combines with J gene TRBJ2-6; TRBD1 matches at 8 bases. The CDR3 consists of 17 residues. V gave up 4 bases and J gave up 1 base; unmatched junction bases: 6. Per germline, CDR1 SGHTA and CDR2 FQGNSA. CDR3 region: CASSSLNRGSGANVLTF. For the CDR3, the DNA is TGTGCCAGCAGCTCCCTTAACAGGGGGTCTGGGGCCAACGTCCTGACTTTC.

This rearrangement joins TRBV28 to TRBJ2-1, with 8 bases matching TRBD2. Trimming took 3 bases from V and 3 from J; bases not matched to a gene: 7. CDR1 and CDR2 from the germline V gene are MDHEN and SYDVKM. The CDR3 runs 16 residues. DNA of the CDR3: TGTGCCAGCAGTTTGTTACAGCGGGAGAGCTACAATGAGCAGTTCTTC. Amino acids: CASSLLQRESYNEQFF.

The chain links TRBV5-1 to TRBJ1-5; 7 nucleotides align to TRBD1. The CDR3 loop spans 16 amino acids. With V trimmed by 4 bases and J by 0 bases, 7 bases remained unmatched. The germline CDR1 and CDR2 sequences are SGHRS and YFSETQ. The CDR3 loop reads CASSPTGEDSNQPQHF. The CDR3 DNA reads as TGCGCCAGCAGCCCTACAGGGGAGGATAGCAATCAGCCCCAGCATTTT.

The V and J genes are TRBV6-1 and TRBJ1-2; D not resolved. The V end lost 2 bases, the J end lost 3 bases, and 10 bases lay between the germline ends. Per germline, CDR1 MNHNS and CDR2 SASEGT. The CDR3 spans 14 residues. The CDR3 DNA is TGTGCCAGCAGTGAACTTAGGAAGCACTATGGCTACACCTTC. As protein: CASSELRKHYGYTF.

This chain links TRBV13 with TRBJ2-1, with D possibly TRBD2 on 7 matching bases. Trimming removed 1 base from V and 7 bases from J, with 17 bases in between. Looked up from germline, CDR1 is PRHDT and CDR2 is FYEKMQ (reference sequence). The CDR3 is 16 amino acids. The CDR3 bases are TGTGCCAGCAGCTTAGCAGGGGAGGGGATAAGGAATGAGCAGTTCTTC. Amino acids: CASSLAGEGIRNEQFF.

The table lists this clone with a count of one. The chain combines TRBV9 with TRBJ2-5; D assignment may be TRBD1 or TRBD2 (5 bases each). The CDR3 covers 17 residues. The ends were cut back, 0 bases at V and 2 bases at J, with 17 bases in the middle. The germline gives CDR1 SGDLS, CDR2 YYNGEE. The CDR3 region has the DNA TGTGCCAGCAGCGTAGCCCCGGGAAGGCCAGGGCAAGAGACCCAGTACTTC. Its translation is CASSVAPGRPGQETQYF.

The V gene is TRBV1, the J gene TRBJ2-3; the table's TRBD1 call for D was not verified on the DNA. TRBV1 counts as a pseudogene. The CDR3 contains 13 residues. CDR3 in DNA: TGCACCAGCAGCCAAGAAGGACAAGATACGCAGTATTTT. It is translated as CTSSQEGQDTQYF.

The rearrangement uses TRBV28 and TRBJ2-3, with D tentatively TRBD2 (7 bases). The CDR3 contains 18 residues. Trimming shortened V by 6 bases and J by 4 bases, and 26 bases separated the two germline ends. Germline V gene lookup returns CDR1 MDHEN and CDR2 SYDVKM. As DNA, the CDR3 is TGTGCCAGCAGGAGGGCGGGGGTTTGGGACACGGAAGCAGATACGCAGTATTTT. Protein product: CASRRAGVWDTEADTQYF. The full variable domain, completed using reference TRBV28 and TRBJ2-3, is DVKVTQSSRYLVKRTGEKVFLECVQDMDHENMFWYRQDPGLGLRLIYFSYDVKMKEKGDIPEGYSVSREKKERFSLILESASTNQTSMYLCASRRAGVWDTEADTQYFGPGTRLTVL.

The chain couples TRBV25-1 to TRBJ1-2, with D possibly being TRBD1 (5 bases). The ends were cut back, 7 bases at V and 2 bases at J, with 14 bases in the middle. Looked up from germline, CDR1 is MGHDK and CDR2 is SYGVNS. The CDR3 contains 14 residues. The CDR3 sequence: CASKPGGENYGYTF. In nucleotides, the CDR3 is TGTGCCAGCAAGCCCGGGGGTGAGAACTATGGCTACACCTTC.

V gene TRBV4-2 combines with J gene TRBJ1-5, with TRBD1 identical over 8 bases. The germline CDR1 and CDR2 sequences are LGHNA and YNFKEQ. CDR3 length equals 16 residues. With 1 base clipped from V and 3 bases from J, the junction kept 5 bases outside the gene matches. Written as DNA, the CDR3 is TGTGCCAGCAGCCAAGGGACAGGGAGTGTCAATCAGCCCCAGCATTTT. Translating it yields CASSQGTGSVNQPQHF.

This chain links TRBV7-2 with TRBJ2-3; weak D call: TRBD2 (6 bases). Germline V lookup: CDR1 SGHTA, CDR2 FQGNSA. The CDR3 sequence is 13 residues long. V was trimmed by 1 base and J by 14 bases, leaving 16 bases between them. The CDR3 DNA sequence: TGTGCCAGCAGCTTAGTGGGGTCTAGCGAGGTGTATTTT. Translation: CASSLVGSSEVYF.

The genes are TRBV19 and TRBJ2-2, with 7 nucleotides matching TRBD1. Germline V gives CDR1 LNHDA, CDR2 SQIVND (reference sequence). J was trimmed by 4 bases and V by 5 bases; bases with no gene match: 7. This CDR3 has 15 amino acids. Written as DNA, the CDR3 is TGTGCCAGTAGTCGCACAGGGGACCTCACCGGGGAGCTGTTTTTT. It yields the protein CASSRTGDLTGELFF.

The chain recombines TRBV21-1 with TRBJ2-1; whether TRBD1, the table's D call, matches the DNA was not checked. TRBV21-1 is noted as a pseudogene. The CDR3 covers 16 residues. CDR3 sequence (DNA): TGTGCCAGCAGCAAACCCCGGGACAACTCCTACAATGAGCAGTTCTTC. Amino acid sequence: CASSKPRDNSYNEQFF.